Each of the 17 T cell receptor beta chains below was sequenced from the same sample in a study of OX40 agonist ivuxolimab in advanced cancers. Generated by immunoSEQ multiplex PCR, the TCRdb table keeps only in-frame clones and is missing some. The sample lists some 100,000 clones; 84% were seen once. The material sequenced was CD4+ or CD8+ T cells sorted from blood, taken in a trial of the OX40 agonist ivuxolimab. The origin of the receptors is an adult with an advanced solid tumor such as melanoma, head and neck, liver or kidney cancer.

V usage is TRBV18 and J usage is TRBJ1-1; D is ambiguous. This CDR3 is 14 amino acids long. Germline CDR1 KGHSH, CDR2 LQKENI. V lost 3 bases, J lost 0 bases, and 8 bases lay in between. CDR3 residues: CASSPLAVNTEAFF. DNA of the CDR3: TGTGCCAGCTCACCTTTGGCGGTGAACACTGAAGCTTTCTTT.

J is TRBJ2-3 and V is TRBV7-2; tentative D call: TRBD2 (6 bases). V was cut by 5 bases and J by 11 bases, with 11 bases left in between. CDR1 is SGHTA and CDR2 is FQGNSA in the germline V gene. This CDR3 has 11 residues. The DNA for the CDR3 is TGTGCCAGCAGCGGCGGGATTGGGCAGTATTTT. It is translated as CASSGGIGQYF.

V gene TRBV6-5 combines with J gene TRBJ2-7, with TRBD1 identical over 7 bases. V trimming: 6 bases; J trimming: 4 bases; junction bases outside the gene matches: 6. The CDR3 totals 13 residues. The V gene's germline CDR1 is MNHEY and CDR2 SVGAGI. The CDR3 bases are TGTGCCAGCAGGCCGACAGGGAGATACGAGCAGTACGTC. This encodes CASRPTGRYEQYV.

The rearrangement uses TRBV4-2 and TRBJ2-3; 10 bases align to TRBD2. The germline gives CDR1 LGHNA, CDR2 YNFKEQ. The junction had 7 bases not matched to a gene; V was cut back by 0 bases and J by 1 base. The CDR3 consists of 18 residues. As DNA, the CDR3 is TGTGCCAGCAGCCAAGATTTTTGGACTAGCGGCCGCACAGATACGCAGTATTTT. It yields the protein CASSQDFWTSGRTDTQYF.

This chain uses TRBV7-3 with TRBJ2-5, with 8 bases fitting TRBD2. After removal of 0 bases from V and 3 bases from J, the junction contained 3 bases not matched to a gene. Germline assignment: CDR1 SGHTA and CDR2 FQGTGA. CDR3 length: 15 amino acids. CDR3 sequence (DNA): TGTGCCAGCAGCTTAACTTCGGGGGGGAAAGAGACCCAGTACTTC. The encoded protein is CASSLTSGGKETQYF.

This clone has a single count. The chain has TRBV28 and TRBJ1-5; possibly TRBD1 for D (6 bases). CDR3 length: 13 residues. The V gene's germline CDR1 is MDHEN and CDR2 SYDVKM. V lost 8 bases and J 3 bases, leaving 11 bases between the germline ends. The CDR3 nucleotides are TGTGCCAGCCTTAAGGGGGTCAATCAGCCCCAGCATTTT. Its protein product is CASLKGVNQPQHF.

The V call is TRBV5-1, the J call TRBJ2-5, with D perhaps assigned TRBD1 or TRBD2 (7 bases each). From germline, CDR1 is SGHRS and CDR2 YFSETQ. Trimming removed 3 bases from V and 3 bases from J, with 12 bases in between. The CDR3 is made up of 14 amino acids. The CDR3 reads CASSSSGGEETQYF. The CDR3 bases are TGCGCCAGCAGCTCCTCAGGGGGGGAAGAGACCCAGTACTTC.

This chain uses TRBV7-9 with TRBJ1-6; D not resolved. The germline gives CDR1 SEHNR, CDR2 FQNEAQ (reference sequence). CDR3 length: 17 amino acids. The V end was cut by 5 bases, the J end by 0 bases, with 14 bases between. The CDR3 protein is CASSPGRVSSYNSPLHF. Written as DNA, the CDR3 is TGTGCCAGCAGCCCTGGTCGGGTTAGCTCCTATAATTCACCCCTCCACTTT.

The chain couples TRBV18 to TRBJ2-2, with a possible D match to TRBD1 (6 bases). The CDR3 is made up of 15 amino acids. Germline V gives CDR1 KGHSH, CDR2 LQKENI. Trimming pared 4 bases from V and 4 bases from J, leaving 13 bases between. This chain's CDR3 is CASSRQGTSTGELFF. The CDR3, as DNA: TGTGCCAGCTCACGCCAGGGGACCTCCACCGGGGAGCTGTTTTTT.

This clone appeared a single time. The chain carries TRBV5-1 and TRBJ1-3, with a possible D match to TRBD1 (5 bases). Trimming stripped 4 bases from V and 3 bases from J, with 17 bases between. CDR1 is SGHRS, CDR2 YFSETQ, per germline. The CDR3 is made up of 16 amino acids. This CDR3 reads CASSPQGLGLGNTIYF. The CDR3, as DNA: TGCGCCAGCAGCCCCCAGGGCCTTGGGCTTGGAAACACCATATATTTT.

This chain links TRBV18 with TRBJ1-4; 8 bases are shared with TRBD1. Germline CDR1 and CDR2: KGHSH and LQKENI. The V and J ends lost 3 bases and 7 bases, in that order; junction bases with no gene match: 7. The length of the CDR3 is 15 residues. Here the CDR3 DNA reads TGTGCCAGCTCACCCCCGGACAGGGAGCGTGAAAAACTGTTTTTT. The encoded protein is CASSPPDREREKLFF.

Only a few counts were recorded for this clone. V and J are TRBV14 and TRBJ2-5; no firm D call. This CDR3 comprises 13 residues. Germline CDR1 is SGHDN and CDR2 is FVKESK. With 0 bases removed from V and 5 bases from J, the gap between germline ends came to 7 bases. CDR3 sequence (DNA): TGTGCCAGCAGCCAAGATCTTTCCGAGACCCAGTACTTC. Residues: CASSQDLSETQYF.

V and J are TRBV10-1 and TRBJ2-2; D is ambiguous. The germline gives CDR1 WNHNN, CDR2 SYGVQD (reference sequence). The CDR3 extends over 13 amino acids. The germline V and J ends were trimmed by 5 bases and 2 bases, with 6 bases remaining between them. CDR3 sequence: CASSNDNTGELFF. The DNA of the CDR3 is TGCGCCAGCAGTAATGACAACACCGGGGAGCTGTTTTTT.

The chain combines TRBV6-5 with TRBJ2-1; D remains ambiguous. CDR3 length: 13 residues. The germline V gene encodes CDR1 MNHEY and CDR2 SVGAGI. The V and J ends lost 6 bases and 9 bases respectively, with 15 bases between them. The CDR3 region is CASSLGVRGEQFF. The CDR3 region has the DNA TGTGCCAGCAGCCTAGGAGTGAGAGGTGAGCAGTTCTTC.

The chain uses TRBV28 and TRBJ2-7; 8 positions match TRBD1. The CDR3 runs to 15 residues. V was clipped by 3 bases and J by 0 bases; unmatched bases: 4. CDR1 is MDHEN, CDR2 SYDVKM, per germline. In DNA form, the CDR3 reads TGTGCCAGCAGTTTGCCGACAGGGGCCTCCTACGAGCAGTACTTC. This encodes CASSLPTGASYEQYF.

CDR3 sequence reads: CASSSQVDTEAFF. The CDR3, as DNA: TGTGCCAGCAGCTCCCAAGTGGACACTGAAGCTTTCTTT. The chain couples TRBV7-3 to TRBJ1-1; D not resolved. From germline, CDR1 is SGHTA and CDR2 FQGTGA. The CDR3 loop spans 13 amino acids. V was cut by 4 bases and J by 3 bases, with 9 bases left in between. Drawing the rest from reference TRBV7-3 and TRBJ1-1, the complete variable domain is GAGVSQTPSNKVTEKGKYVELRCDPISGHTALYWYRQSLGQGPEFLIYFQGTGAADDSGLPNDRFFAVRPEGSVSTLKIQRTERGDSAVYLCASSSQVDTEAFFGQGTRLTVV.

The chain is built from TRBV28 and TRBJ2-1, with D possibly called TRBD1 or TRBD2 (6 bases each). The CDR3 is 13 amino acids. Trimming removed 6 bases at V and 6 bases at J, with 12 bases between. CDR1 and CDR2 (germline): MDHEN, SYDVKM. The CDR3 region is CASSAGGGNEQFF. The DNA of the CDR3 is TGTGCCAGCAGCGCTGGAGGGGGCAATGAGCAGTTCTTC.